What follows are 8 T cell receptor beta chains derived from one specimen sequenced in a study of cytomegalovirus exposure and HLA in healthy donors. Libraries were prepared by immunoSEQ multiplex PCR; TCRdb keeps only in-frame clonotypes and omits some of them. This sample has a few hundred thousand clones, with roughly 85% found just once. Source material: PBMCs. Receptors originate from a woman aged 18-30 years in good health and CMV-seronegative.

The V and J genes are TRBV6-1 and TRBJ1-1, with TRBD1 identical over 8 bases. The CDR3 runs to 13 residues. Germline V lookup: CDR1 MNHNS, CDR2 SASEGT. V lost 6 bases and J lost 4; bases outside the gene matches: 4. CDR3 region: CASRGQAPTEAFF. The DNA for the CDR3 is TGTGCCAGCAGGGGACAGGCGCCCACTGAAGCTTTCTTT.

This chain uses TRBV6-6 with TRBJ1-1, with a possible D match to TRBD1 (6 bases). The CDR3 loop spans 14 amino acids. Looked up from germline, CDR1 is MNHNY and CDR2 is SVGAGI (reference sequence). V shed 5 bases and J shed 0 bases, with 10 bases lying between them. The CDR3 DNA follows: TGTGCCAGCAGTCAACAGGGCTTGAACACTGAAGCTTTCTTT. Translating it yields CASSQQGLNTEAFF.

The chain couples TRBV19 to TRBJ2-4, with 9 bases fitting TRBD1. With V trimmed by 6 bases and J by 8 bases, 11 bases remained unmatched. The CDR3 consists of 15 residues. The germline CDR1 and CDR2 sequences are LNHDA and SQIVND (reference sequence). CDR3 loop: CASSGTGTRQDIQYF. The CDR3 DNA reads TGTGCCAGTAGCGGGACAGGGACCCGTCAGGACATTCAGTACTTC.

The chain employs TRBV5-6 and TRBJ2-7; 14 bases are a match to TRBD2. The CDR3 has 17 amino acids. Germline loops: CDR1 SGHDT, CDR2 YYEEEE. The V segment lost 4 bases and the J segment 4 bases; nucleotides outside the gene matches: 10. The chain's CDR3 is CASSGGLAGGPGYEQYF. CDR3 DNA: TGTGCCAGCAGCGGCGGACTAGCGGGAGGCCCCGGGTACGAGCAGTACTTC.

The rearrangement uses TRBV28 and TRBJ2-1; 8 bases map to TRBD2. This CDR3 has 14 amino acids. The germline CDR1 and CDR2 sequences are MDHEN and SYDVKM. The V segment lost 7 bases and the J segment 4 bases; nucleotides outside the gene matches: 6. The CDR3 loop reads CASIRAGEYNEQFF. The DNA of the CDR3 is TGTGCCAGCATCCGAGCGGGAGAGTACAATGAGCAGTTCTTC.

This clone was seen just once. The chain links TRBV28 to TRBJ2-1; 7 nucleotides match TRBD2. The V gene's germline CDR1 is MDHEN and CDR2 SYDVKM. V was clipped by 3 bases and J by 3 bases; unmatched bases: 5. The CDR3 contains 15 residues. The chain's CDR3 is CASSLALADYNEQFF. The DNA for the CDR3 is TGTGCCAGCAGTTTGGCTCTAGCGGACTACAATGAGCAGTTCTTC.

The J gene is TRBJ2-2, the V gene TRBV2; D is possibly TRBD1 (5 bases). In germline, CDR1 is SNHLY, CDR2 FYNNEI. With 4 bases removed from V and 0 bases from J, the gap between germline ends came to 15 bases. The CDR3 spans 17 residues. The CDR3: CASSAPRAHTNTGELFF. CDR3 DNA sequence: TGTGCCAGCAGTGCCCCCAGGGCCCACACGAACACCGGGGAGCTGTTTTTT.

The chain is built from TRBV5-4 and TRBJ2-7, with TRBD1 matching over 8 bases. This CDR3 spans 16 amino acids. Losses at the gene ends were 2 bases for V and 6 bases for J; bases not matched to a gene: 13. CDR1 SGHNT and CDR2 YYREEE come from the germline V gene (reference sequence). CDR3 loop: CASSLDPRQGAVEQYF. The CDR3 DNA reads TGTGCCAGCAGCTTAGATCCCCGCCAGGGGGCGGTCGAGCAGTACTTC. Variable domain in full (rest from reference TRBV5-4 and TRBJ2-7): ETGVTQSPTHLIKTRGQQVTLRCSSQSGHNTVSWYQQALGQGPQFIFQYYREEENGRGNFPPRFSGLQFPNYSSELNVNALELDDSALYLCASSLDPRQGAVEQYFGPGTRLTVT.